The 12 T cell receptor beta chains reported below all come from one sample, sequenced in a study of cytomegalovirus exposure and HLA in healthy donors (TCRdb year 2017). The library was obtained by the immunoSEQ multiplex PCR assay. For the multiplex PCR, a mixture combining 60 forward primers for TCR Vbeta segments and 13 reverse primers for TCR Jbeta segments was used. In its TCRdb copy, this immuneACCESS table keeps in-frame sequences only and misses some clones. Where compared with another copy, unresolved V genes explain less than half of these, and the others have no known cause. Recorded for this sample are fewer than 250,000 clones; about 85% of them occurred a single time. In total, the top ten clones hold about 0.37% of the sample. Sequencing was done on a sample of PBMCs. Receptors originate from a male donor in good health and CMV-seropositive.

This CDR3 reads CASSFMDTQYF. For the CDR3, the DNA is TGCGCCAGCAGCTTTATGGATACGCAGTATTTT. The rearrangement joins TRBV5-1 to TRBJ2-3; D gene ambiguous. The germline gives CDR1 SGHRS, CDR2 YFSETQ. The germline V and J ends were trimmed by 2 bases and 6 bases, with 4 bases remaining between them. The CDR3 runs 11 residues.

This chain connects TRBV6-1 to TRBJ1-2; D unclear. This CDR3 region has 12 residues. Looked up from germline, CDR1 is MNHNS and CDR2 is SASEGT. Trimming took off 3 bases at V and 4 bases at J, with 6 bases between the two ends. In nucleotides, the CDR3 is TGTGCCAGCAGTGAGAACAGCTATGGCTACACCTTC. It yields the protein CASSENSYGYTF.

V gene TRBV7-6 combines with J gene TRBJ2-2, with 8 bases that match TRBD2. V trimming: 5 bases; J trimming: 3 bases; junction bases outside the gene matches: 8. The CDR3 consists of 16 residues. Germline CDR1 is SGHVS and CDR2 is FNYEAQ. CDR3 DNA: TGTGCCAGCAGCGCGAGCGGGAGTGGCTACACCGGGGAGCTGTTTTTT. Translating gives CASSASGSGYTGELFF. Using reference TRBV7-6 and TRBJ2-2 for the parts outside the CDR3, the full variable domain is GAGVSQSPRYKVTKRGQDVALRCDPISGHVSLYWYRQALGQGPEFLTYFNYEAQQDKSGLPNDRFSAERPEGSISTLTIQRTEQRDSAMYRCASSASGSGYTGELFFGEGSRLTVL.

V is TRBV4-3 and J is TRBJ1-2; no clear D gene. V gave up 0 bases and J gave up 6 bases, with 8 bases separating them. The V gene's germline CDR1 is LGHNA and CDR2 YSLEER. CDR3 length: 13 residues. In nucleotides, the CDR3 is TGCGCCAGCAGCCAAGATAGAGTGGATGGCTACACCTTC. Its translation is CASSQDRVDGYTF.

The chain links TRBV14 to TRBJ1-1; 8 bases are a match to TRBD1. Germline V gene lookup returns CDR1 SGHDN and CDR2 FVKESK. CDR3 length: 15 amino acids. V was pared by 0 bases and J by 7 bases, with 7 bases of the junction left unmatched. The CDR3 is CASSQEDRGHVEAFF. The CDR3 DNA sequence: TGTGCCAGCAGCCAAGAAGACAGGGGACACGTTGAAGCTTTCTTT.

On this clone: The junction departs from germline at one end; a sequencing error may be responsible. Other DNA sequences in this sample translate to the same CDR3. The V gene is TRBV5-6, the J gene TRBJ2-7; tentatively, D is TRBD1 (5 bases). Germline CDR1 reads SGHDT; CDR2 reads YYEEEE. This CDR3 spans 15 amino acids. The CDR3 here is CASSLPGHPTYEQYF. CDR3 coding DNA: TGTGCCAGCAGCTTACCAGGACACCCAACCTACGAGCAGTACTTT.

The genes are TRBV5-1 and TRBJ2-1; 11 bases agree with TRBD1. Germline V gene sequence: CDR1 SGHRS, CDR2 YFSETQ. This CDR3 is 17 amino acids long. With V trimmed by 5 bases and J by 7 bases, 14 bases remained unmatched. CDR3: CASRTNAGTGGRNEQFF. The CDR3 nucleotides are TGCGCCAGCAGGACAAACGCCGGGACAGGGGGTAGAAATGAGCAGTTCTTC.

The V call is TRBV28, the J call TRBJ2-6; D uncertain. CDR1 and CDR2 (germline): MDHEN, SYDVKM. Trimming removed 9 bases at V and 0 bases at J, with 3 bases between. The CDR3 is made up of 12 amino acids. The chain's CDR3 is CASYSGANVLTF. The CDR3 nucleotides read TGTGCCAGTTACTCTGGGGCCAACGTCCTGACTTTC.

The rearrangement links TRBV5-1 to TRBJ2-3; tentative D call: TRBD1 (5 bases). CDR3 length: 14 amino acids. The germline V gene has CDR1 SGHRS and CDR2 YFSETQ. V was shortened by 7 bases and J by 1 base, with 13 bases between the two germline ends. The CDR3 DNA follows: TGCGCCAGCCAAGACAGCCCCGGCACAGATACGCAGTATTTT. Its protein product is CASQDSPGTDTQYF.

CDR3 DNA: TGTGCTAGGTCTTGGGGGGTCTCCTACAATGAGCAGTTCTTC. Protein product: CARSWGVSYNEQFF. This rearrangement joins TRBV12-5 to TRBJ2-1; D perhaps matches TRBD2 (6 bases). The CDR3 spans 14 residues. V was trimmed by 9 bases and J by 0 bases, leaving 12 bases between them. Germline loops: CDR1 LGHNT, CDR2 FRNRAP.

This clone was seen a handful of times. The chain is built from TRBV11-2 and TRBJ1-3; 8 bases fit TRBD1. Per germline, CDR1 SGHAT and CDR2 FQNNGV. This CDR3 has 14 residues. J lost 6 bases, V lost 1 base, and 2 bases had no gene match. CDR3 DNA sequence: TGTGCCAGCAGCTTAGCAGGGGGCACAAACACCATATATTTT. Translation: CASSLAGGTNTIYF.

The chain uses TRBV19 and TRBJ2-7, with TRBD2 identical over 8 bases. The germline V gene encodes CDR1 LNHDA and CDR2 SQIVND (reference sequence). CDR3 length: 16 residues. Losses at the gene ends were 3 bases for V and 4 bases for J; bases not matched to a gene: 11. The CDR3 is CASSMRLAGSSYEQYF. CDR3 coding DNA: TGTGCCAGTAGTATGAGGCTAGCGGGTTCTTCTTACGAGCAGTACTTC.